The clone carrying this TCR beta chain was seen a handful of times. V was pared by 5 bases and J by 1 base, with 8 bases between. CDR1 MNHEY and CDR2 SVGAGI come from the germline V gene. There are 13 residues in the CDR3. The authors extracted RNA and reverse transcribed it into cDNA as the sequencing template. The repertoire was sequenced with immunoSEQ multiplex PCR; TCRdb's copy has only in-frame clones and lacks some. The data show roughly 150,000 clones, with less than 65% seen just once and 15% to 20% held by the top ten. These data are taken from a study of CD8+ T cells in alopecia areata. This TCR derives from a human donor with alopecia areata. The sequencing used CD8+ T cells sorted from blood, collected at week 0. V and J are TRBV6-5 and TRBJ1-1; D gene unclear. The CDR3 nucleotides are TGTGCCAGCAGTCCGGTTGGGAACACTGAAGCTTTCTTT. It specifies CASSPVGNTEAFF.